The entry below gives a single T cell receptor (beta chain) sequence along with its context. Its binding antigen is unknown. Base qualities are not at hand, and no much larger clone is one base apart. The immunoSEQ Assay, a bias-controlled multiplex PCR, was used to amplify TCRbeta CDR3 regions from genomic DNA. The paper's data handling went like this. Nucleated cell counts per sample were estimated from amplification of reference gene primers within the assay. To quantify the absolute abundance of each unique TCRbeta CDR3 rearrangement, sequence reads were collapsed and filtered. For each sample, productive Simpson clonality was calculated as the square root of Simpson's diversity index over productive rearrangements. In TCRdb, the immuneACCESS table is reduced to in-frame sequences with V and J assigned. These tables do not hold every clone; where another copy was compared, an unresolved V gene accounts for under half, and the others remain unexplained. Clone size and V and J calls were adopted from that table, with D and trimming inferred from the DNA. This sample comprises more than 95,000 clones, roughly four fifths of them detected only once. Roughly 2.5% of the sample comes from the top ten.

Including the terminal cysteine and phenylalanine, the CDR3 comprises 14 residues. The retained sequence is limited to the CDR3, 42 bases, with the frame set at the first base. CDR1 and CDR2, per the germline V gene, are MNHEY and SVGAGI. Cut back by 4 bases and 5 bases, the V and J ends lie 14 bases apart. The data derive from a study of blood T cell repertoires in COVID-19 (dated by TCRdb to about 2020). Background on the whole study: Samples covering the acute and convalescent phases of COVID-19 were provided by collaborators in the United States, Italy and Spain. The material from the prospective study consisted of cDNA or gDNA derived from T cells, B-cell-depleted T cells, or PBMCs. Subjects who had been exposed to COVID-19, were actively infected with it, or had recovered from it provided the deeply sampled blood TCRbeta repertoires that made up the dataset. The repertoires were released in a freely available public database meant as a resource for research on the immune response to SARS-CoV-2. Samples were obtained from the ongoing ImmuneRACE study (first 160 participants) and from about 1,300 subjects provided by 6 global collaborators. Sample metadata almost always included a de-identified subject ID, COVID-19 status, age in years and sex. HLA class I and class II types, where available, came from metadata supplied by the sample provider rather than from assay-based typing. General study outcomes and caveats: How much clinical and demographic metadata was included differed by source and by participant, and the metadata was provided uncurated.

Collaborating institutions collected whole blood in K2EDTA tubes following their own protocols. For TCRbeta analysis, collaborator samples were shipped as frozen whole blood, as isolated PBMCs, or as DNA extracted from either sample type. The chain was built from TRBV6-5 and TRBJ1-2; the D gene is perhaps TRBD1, from 5 matching bases. The material sequenced was peripheral blood. The source of this sequence is a man aged 50 to 60 with acute or convalescent COVID-19. For the CDR3, the sequence is CASSLTGDGYGYTF. The DNA reads TGTGCCAGCAGTTTAACGGGGGATGGATATGGCTACACCTTC.